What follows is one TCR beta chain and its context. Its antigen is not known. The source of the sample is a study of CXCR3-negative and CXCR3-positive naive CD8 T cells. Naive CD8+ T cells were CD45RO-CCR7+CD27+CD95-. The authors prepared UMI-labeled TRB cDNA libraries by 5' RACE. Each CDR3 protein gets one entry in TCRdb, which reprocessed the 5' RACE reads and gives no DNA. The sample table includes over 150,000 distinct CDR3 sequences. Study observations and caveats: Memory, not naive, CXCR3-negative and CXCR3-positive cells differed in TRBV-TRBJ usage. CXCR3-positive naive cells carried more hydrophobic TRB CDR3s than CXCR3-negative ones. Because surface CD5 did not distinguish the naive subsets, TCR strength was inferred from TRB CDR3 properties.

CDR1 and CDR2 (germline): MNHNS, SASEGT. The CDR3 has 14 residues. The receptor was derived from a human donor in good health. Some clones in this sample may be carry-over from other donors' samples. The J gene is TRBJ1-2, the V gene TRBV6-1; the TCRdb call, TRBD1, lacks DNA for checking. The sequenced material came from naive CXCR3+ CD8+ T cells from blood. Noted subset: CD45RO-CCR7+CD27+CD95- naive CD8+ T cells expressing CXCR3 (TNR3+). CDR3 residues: CASSEGLGAGGYTF.